This TCR beta chain was recovered during a study of T cells in Graves' hyperthyroidism and ophthalmopathy. This clonotype has at least ten counts. The CDR3 is 19 amino acids. Trimming left V 5 bases short and J 6 bases short, with 28 bases between. Germline V gene lookup returns CDR1 SGHAT and CDR2 FQNNGV. The investigators amplified TCR beta CDR3 regions from RNA transcripts. In the first-round RT-PCR of the TCR CDR3, the HTBI primer set was used. Each CDR3 protein is one row after TCRdb ran MiXCR on the multiplex PCR reads. The sample has hundreds of thousands of distinct CDR3 sequences; roughly 25% are singletons.

The sequence came from a woman aged 25 to 39 with Graves' ophthalmopathy. Sequences were obtained from blood. The gene calls are TRBV11-2 and TRBJ2-2, with D possibly being TRBD2 (6 bases). CDR3 amino acids: CASSPHYLIDIGGAGELFF. DNA for the CDR3: TGTGCCAGCAGCCCCCACTACCTCATAGACATTGGAGGGGCCGGGGAGCTGTTTTTT.